A single sample gave rise to the 13 T cell receptor beta chains below, sequenced in a study of early T cells in non-severe SARS-CoV-2 infection. TCRdb used MiXCR to reprocess the 5' RACE reads, holding one entry per CDR3 protein. Of fewer than 65,000 distinct CDR3 sequences detected, approximately 10% appear once; the ten largest clones hold about 3.8%. Sequencing was performed on whole blood, taken at baseline. The receptor source for this set is an adult who was a healthcare worker with PCR-confirmed SARS-CoV-2 infection or an uninfected control (not recorded which).

This clonotype was seen only a few times. J is TRBJ1-2 and V is TRBV6-1; D is perhaps TRBD1 (6 bases). This CDR3 has 14 amino acids. The V gene lost 10 bases and the J gene lost 1 base, with 16 bases spanning the gap. The germline V gene has CDR1 MNHNS and CDR2 SASEGT. The CDR3 sequence is CATVDRTVNYGYTF. The CDR3 DNA reads TGTGCCACCGTCGACAGGACTGTTAACTATGGCTACACCTTC.

The J gene is TRBJ2-1, the V gene TRBV3-1; D gene uncertain. V gave up 1 base and J gave up 12 bases, with 16 bases separating them. CDR3 length: 14 amino acids. Germline V gives CDR1 LGHDT, CDR2 YNNKEL (reference sequence). The CDR3 sequence is CASSQVWTNPRQFF. The CDR3 nucleotides are TGTGCCAGCAGCCAAGTTTGGACCAATCCGAGGCAGTTCTTC.

This clonotype appeared a few times. V usage is TRBV4-1 and J usage is TRBJ2-7; perhaps TRBD2 as D (6 bases). With 2 bases removed from V and 3 bases from J, the gap between germline ends came to 14 bases. The CDR3 totals 15 residues. The germline CDR1 and CDR2 sequences are MGHRA and YSYEKL. CDR3 amino acids: CASSQTRLGRYEQYF. For the CDR3, the DNA is TGCGCCAGCAGCCAAACGCGACTAGGCCGCTACGAGCAGTACTTC.

The chain is built from TRBV10-3 and TRBJ2-7; 9 bases align to TRBD1. V shed 10 bases and J 2 bases; nucleotides not matched to a gene: 6. CDR1 and CDR2 from the germline V gene are ENHRY and SYGVKD. CDR3 length equals 13 residues. The CDR3 coding sequence is TGTGCCACCCGGACAGGGGAGGCCTACGAGCAGTACTTC. It translates to CATRTGEAYEQYF.

The chain couples TRBV29-1 to TRBJ2-4; D might be TRBD1 (5 bases). Trimming pared 6 bases from V and 8 bases from J, leaving 14 bases between. The CDR3 loop spans 12 amino acids. Germline CDR1 reads SQVTM; CDR2 reads ANQGSEA. CDR3 residues: CSVTTGSDIQYF. The CDR3 coding sequence is TGCAGCGTAACAACAGGTTCGGACATTCAGTACTTC.

This clonotype was detected ten times or more. The CDR3 nucleotides read TGTGCCAGCAGTTTGACTAGCGCCCTGGGAGAGCAGTTCTTC. Translated: CASSLTSALGEQFF. The chain is built from TRBV11-2 and TRBJ2-1, with 8 bases lining up with TRBD2. This CDR3 contains 14 residues. Germline-derived CDR1 and CDR2 are SGHAT and FQNNGV. After removal of 6 bases from V and 10 bases from J, the junction contained 11 bases not matched to a gene.

In this sample, this clonotype turned up many times. The rearrangement uses TRBV9 and TRBJ2-5, with 8 bases aligning to TRBD2. The V gene end was trimmed by 6 bases and the J gene end by 5 bases; junction bases not matched to a gene: 21. The V gene's germline CDR1 is SGDLS and CDR2 YYNGEE. CDR3 length: 18 residues. CDR3 sequence reads: CASNRGGGAGVGKETQYF. The CDR3 nucleotides read TGTGCCAGCAATCGTGGCGGGGGAGCGGGAGTGGGGAAGGAGACCCAGTACTTC.

This clonotype was observed at least ten times. V usage is TRBV20-1 and J usage is TRBJ2-7; D gene unclear. The CDR3 runs 13 residues. Per the germline V gene, CDR1 is DFQATT and CDR2 is SNEGSKA (reference sequence). The V and J ends lost 1 base and 0 bases respectively, with 7 bases between them. For the CDR3, the DNA is TGCAGTGCTAGAGCCATTGCCTCCTACGAGCAGTACTTC. Translation gives CSARAIASYEQYF.

This clonotype occurred a few times. V gene TRBV29-1 combines with J gene TRBJ1-2; D unresolved. The CDR3 is made up of 11 amino acids. Per the germline V gene, CDR1 is SQVTM and CDR2 is ANQGSEA. Trimming removed 7 bases at V and 4 bases at J, with 10 bases between. This chain's CDR3 is CSATAGYGYTF. The DNA of the CDR3 is TGCAGCGCCACAGCCGGCTATGGCTACACCTTC.

There are a few counts of this clonotype. The V gene is TRBV18, the J gene TRBJ2-5, with D hard to call. CDR3 size: 13 residues. V lost 2 bases, J lost 2 bases, and 6 bases lay in between. The germline gives CDR1 KGHSH, CDR2 LQKENI. The chain's CDR3 is CASSPGQQETQYF. The CDR3 DNA reads TGTGCCAGCTCACCAGGGCAGCAAGAGACCCAGTACTTC.

This clonotype appeared many times. The rearrangement uses TRBV6-1 and TRBJ1-3, with D hard to call. The ends were cut back, 8 bases at V and 0 bases at J, with 11 bases in the middle. The germline V gene has CDR1 MNHNS and CDR2 SASEGT. This CDR3 is 14 amino acids long. CDR3: CASPSGGSGNTIYF. The DNA of the CDR3 is TGTGCCAGCCCTTCGGGAGGCTCTGGAAACACCATATATTTT.

Turning to this clonotype: Its ends do not fully match the called genes, so a read error is possible. This CDR3 reads CSAGDGGRRGYGYTF. In DNA, the CDR3 is TGCAGTGCTGGAGATGGAGGGAGGCGCGGCTATGGCTACACCTTC. The chain couples TRBV20-1 to TRBJ1-2, with D unresolved. The germline gives CDR1 DFQATT, CDR2 SNEGSKA (reference sequence). The CDR3 totals 15 residues.

J is TRBJ2-7 and V is TRBV4-1; tentatively, D is TRBD2 (5 bases). This CDR3 is built from 13 residues. Per germline, CDR1 MGHRA and CDR2 YSYEKL. V was cut by 3 bases and J by 5 bases, with 11 bases left in between. CDR3 nucleotide sequence: TGCGCCAGCAGCCAGGAGGTACTCCACGAGCAGTACTTC. It yields the protein CASSQEVLHEQYF.